The 5 T cell receptor beta chains below come from one sample, sequenced in a study of blood T cell repertoires in COVID-19. Clones were read by immunoSEQ multiplex PCR, and TCRdb kept only the in-frame ones, dropping some. The sample contains almost 300,000 clones, 85% to 90% of which appear only once. Sequenced material: peripheral blood. These receptors originate from a woman aged 25 to 39 with COVID-19, enrolled during active disease.

The rearrangement uses TRBV4-1 and TRBJ2-2; 14 positions agree with TRBD2. V shed 2 bases, J shed 0 bases, and the junction held 11 bases outside the gene matches. In germline, CDR1 is MGHRA, CDR2 YSYEKL. The CDR3 totals 21 residues. CDR3 amino acids: CASSQPLGLAGGPSNTGELFF. For the CDR3, the DNA is TGCGCCAGCAGCCAACCTTTAGGACTAGCGGGGGGTCCTTCGAACACCGGGGAGCTGTTTTTT.

The V call is TRBV28, the J call TRBJ2-7; TRBD1 agrees at 8 bases. The germline V gene encodes CDR1 MDHEN and CDR2 SYDVKM. The trim removed 3 bases at V and 4 bases at J, leaving 11 bases unmatched. The CDR3 contains 16 residues. Here the CDR3 reads CASSFPPGTGPYEQYF. The CDR3 DNA reads TGTGCCAGCAGTTTCCCCCCCGGGACAGGCCCATACGAGCAGTACTTC.

This clone was observed a single time. V gene TRBV27 combines with J gene TRBJ2-7; TRBD1 matches at 9 bases. The CDR3 loop spans 16 amino acids. With V trimmed by 5 bases and J by 6 bases, 14 bases remained unmatched. Germline V lookup: CDR1 MNHEY, CDR2 SMNVEV (reference sequence). The CDR3 region has the DNA TGTGCCAGCAGTCATCTCTCCGGGACAGGGTCGCGCGAGCAGTACTTC. Translated: CASSHLSGTGSREQYF.

The chain joins TRBV30 to TRBJ1-2; TRBD1 matches at 10 bases. The CDR3 is made up of 14 amino acids. Germline CDR1 GTSNPN, CDR2 SVGIG (reference sequence). The V segment lost 4 bases and the J segment 5 bases; nucleotides outside the gene matches: 7. The CDR3 sequence: CAWTLGTGDYGYTF. The CDR3 DNA sequence: TGTGCCTGGACCCTCGGGACAGGGGATTATGGCTACACCTTC.

The rearrangement joins TRBV19 to TRBJ2-3; 7 positions match TRBD2. The CDR3 has 16 amino acids. The V segment lost 4 bases and the J segment 4 bases; nucleotides outside the gene matches: 11. Germline V gene data show CDR1 as LNHDA and CDR2 as SQIVND (reference sequence). CDR3 nucleotide sequence: TGTGCCAGTAGTAGACCGACTAGCTTCGGGGCAGATACGCAGTATTTT. Translating gives CASSRPTSFGADTQYF.